One T cell receptor (beta chain) is described in this entry. Its antigen has not been determined. Base qualities are missing; no much larger clone stands one base away. From its cysteine to its phenylalanine, the CDR3 spans 14 amino acids. Only the CDR3 region is kept as DNA, spanning 42 bases read in frame from base 1. Trimming at the junction amounts to 3 bases on V and 5 bases on J, and the germline ends lie 11 bases apart. CDR1 KGHSH and CDR2 LQKENI were looked up in the germline V gene. The record originates from a study of STAT5B mutations in CD4+ large granular lymphocyte leukemia (dated by TCRdb to between 2021 and 2022). Regarding the complete study: Among healthy controls, the CDR3 'QG' motif was associated with a particular HLA allele. The TCRbeta repertoires of CD4+ T-cell large granular lymphocyte leukemia patients were compared with the TCRbeta repertoires of healthy blood donors. Flow cytometry performed on FACSCanto II or FACSVerse showed that the purified fractions had more than 95% purity among lymphocytes.

The immunoSEQ assay at survey resolution was applied to genomic DNA for sequencing of TCRbeta rearrangements. In the authors' own workflow: In the TCR sequencing data, the lowest productive clonotype frequency that could be detected was 2.59 x 10-5. Analyses included only productive TCRbeta rearrangements, meaning complete and in-frame sequences. Simpson clonality, calculated in the immunoSEQ Analyzer version 3.0, was used as the measure of sample clonality. Based on frequency, clones were grouped as very rare, small, medium, large (1-20%) or hyperexpanded (>20%). Generation probabilities were estimated with OLGA 1.2.3, V-gene circos plots were made with VDJtools, specificities were searched in VDJdb, and CDR3 motifs were identified with GLIPH. Sourced from immuneACCESS, this table was stored by TCRdb with only in-frame sequences that have V and J called. A share of the clones is absent; for the studies checked, an unresolved V gene accounts for under half, and the remainder has no known explanation. That table is the source of V, J and clone size, and D and trimming were worked out from the DNA. The sample has about 30,000 clones on record, 79% of them singletons. The ten largest clones represent approximately 6.2% of the sample.

Buffy coats from around 37 blood donors, supplied by the Finnish Red Cross blood service, were used as healthy controls. All TCR-sequenced material derived from peripheral blood: patient blood samples and healthy donor buffy coats. Ficoll-Hypaque gradient centrifugation was used to isolate peripheral blood mononuclear cells. CD4+ cells were purified magnetically from the buffy coats of healthy controls. Genomic DNA was extracted with the Gentra Puregene Cell and Tissue kit and quantified on a Qubit 2.0 fluorometer. Overall study results and their limits: Compared with healthy CD4+ repertoires, CD4-sorted patient repertoires appeared more clonal, and this difference remained even after the putative leukemic clones were removed. Main leukemic clonotypes were private to each patient, although 20% to 25% of the main leukemic clonotypes were found at low frequency in the non-leukemic repertoires of other patients. TRBV06-family usage was enriched among the top patient clones (8/27) compared with healthy controls (2/35). Data were not HLA-matched; higher clonality in CD4+ versus CD8+ T-LGLL could reflect the relatively small sample size.

This clonotype was sampled from a human donor in good health. The specimen was CD4+ T cells from blood buffy coats. The chain is made from TRBV18 and TRBJ1-5, with the D gene uncertain. The CDR3 protein: CASSPGVRDQPQHF. Here is the DNA: TGTGCCAGCTCACCGGGAGTTCGGGATCAGCCCCAGCATTTT.